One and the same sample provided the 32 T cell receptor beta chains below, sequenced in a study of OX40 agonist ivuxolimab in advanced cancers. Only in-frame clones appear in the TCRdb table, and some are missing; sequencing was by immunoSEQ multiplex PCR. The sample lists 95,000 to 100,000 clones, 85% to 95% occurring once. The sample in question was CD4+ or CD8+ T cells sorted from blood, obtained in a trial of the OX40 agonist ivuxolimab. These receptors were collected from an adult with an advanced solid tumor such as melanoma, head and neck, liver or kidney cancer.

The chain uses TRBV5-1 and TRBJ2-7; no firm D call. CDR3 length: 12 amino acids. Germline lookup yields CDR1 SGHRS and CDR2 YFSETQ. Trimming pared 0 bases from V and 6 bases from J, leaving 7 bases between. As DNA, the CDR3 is TGCGCCAGCAGCTTGGGCCCCACCGAGCAGTACTTC. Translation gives CASSLGPTEQYF.

The CDR3 coding sequence is TGTGCCACCAGCCCTTTGGGATGGAATCAGCCCCAGCATTTT. This sequence encodes CATSPLGWNQPQHF. V and J are TRBV15 and TRBJ1-5; D not certain. The CDR3 consists of 14 residues. The V end lost 5 bases, the J end lost 4 bases, and 12 bases lay between the germline ends. CDR1 and CDR2 from the germline V gene are LNHNV and YYDKDF (reference sequence).

The CDR3 is CAGQPIRGGYNEQFF. CDR3 DNA: TGTGCCGGCCAGCCGATTCGAGGCGGCTACAATGAGCAGTTCTTC. The V call is TRBV7-3, the J call TRBJ2-1; D gene ambiguous. CDR3 length: 15 residues. Trimming removed 11 bases at V and 3 bases at J, with 20 bases between. Germline V gene lookup returns CDR1 SGHTA and CDR2 FQGTGA.

CDR3 protein: CASSEGLAFNEQFF. The CDR3 DNA reads TGTGCCAGCAGCGAAGGACTAGCTTTCAATGAGCAGTTCTTC. The chain recombines TRBV11-3 with TRBJ2-1; 8 positions agree with TRBD2. Germline CDR1 is SGHNT and CDR2 is YENEEA. J was trimmed by 6 bases and V by 5 bases; bases with no gene match: 6. The CDR3 consists of 14 residues.

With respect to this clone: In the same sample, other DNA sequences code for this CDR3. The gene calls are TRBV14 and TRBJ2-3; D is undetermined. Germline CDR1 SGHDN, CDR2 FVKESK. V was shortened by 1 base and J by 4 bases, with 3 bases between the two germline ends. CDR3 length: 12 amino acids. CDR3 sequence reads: CASSQVADTQYF. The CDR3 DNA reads TGTGCCAGCAGCCAAGTGGCAGATACGCAGTATTTT.

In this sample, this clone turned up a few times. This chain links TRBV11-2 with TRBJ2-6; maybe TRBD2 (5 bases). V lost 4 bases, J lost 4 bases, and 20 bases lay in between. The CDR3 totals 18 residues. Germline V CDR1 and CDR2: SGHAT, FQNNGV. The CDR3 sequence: CASSSALGRGRGANVLTF. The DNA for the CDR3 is TGTGCCAGCAGCTCGGCCCTAGGGAGAGGGCGCGGGGCCAACGTCCTGACTTTC.

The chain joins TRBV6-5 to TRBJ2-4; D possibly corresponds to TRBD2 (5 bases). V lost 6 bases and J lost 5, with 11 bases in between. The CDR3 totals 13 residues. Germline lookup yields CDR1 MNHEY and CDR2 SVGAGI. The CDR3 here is CASSQLRENIQYF. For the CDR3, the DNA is TGTGCCAGCAGCCAATTGAGGGAAAACATTCAGTACTTC.

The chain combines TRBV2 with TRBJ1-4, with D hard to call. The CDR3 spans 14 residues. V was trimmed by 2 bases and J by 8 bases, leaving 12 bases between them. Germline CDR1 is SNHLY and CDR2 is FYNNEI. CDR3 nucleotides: TGTGCCAGCAGTGAATATAGGCAGGTAGAAAAACTGTTTTTT. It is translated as CASSEYRQVEKLFF. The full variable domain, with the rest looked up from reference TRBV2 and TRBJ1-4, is EPEVTQTPSHQVTQMGQEVILRCVPISNHLYFYWYRQILGQKVEFLVSFYNNEISEKSEIFDDQFSVERPDGSNFTLKIRSTKLEDSAMYFCASSEYRQVEKLFFGSGTQLSVL.

The CDR3 DNA follows: TGTGCCAGCCAGCGGGGAGCCAAAAACATTCAGTACTTC. Translation: CASQRGAKNIQYF. The chain is built from TRBV28 and TRBJ2-4; TRBD2 aligns across 7 bases. The CDR3 runs 13 residues. V lost 8 bases to trimming and J lost 0 bases; unmatched junction nucleotides: 1. Germline V CDR1 and CDR2: MDHEN, SYDVKM.

The chain's CDR3 is CASSPETGSFPEAFF. The CDR3 coding sequence is TGTGCCAGCAGTCCGGAGACAGGGAGTTTTCCTGAAGCTTTCTTT. The V and J genes are TRBV28 and TRBJ1-1; TRBD1 agrees at 7 bases. This CDR3 is 15 amino acids long. The junction had 12 bases not matched to a gene; V was cut back by 5 bases and J by 6 bases. Germline V gene data show CDR1 as MDHEN and CDR2 as SYDVKM.

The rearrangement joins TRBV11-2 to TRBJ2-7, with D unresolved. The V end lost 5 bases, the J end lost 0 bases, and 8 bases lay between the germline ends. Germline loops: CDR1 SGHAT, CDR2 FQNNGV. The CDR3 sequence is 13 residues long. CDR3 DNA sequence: TGTGCCAGCAGCCTCAGTGACTCCTACGAGCAGTACTTC. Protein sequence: CASSLSDSYEQYF.

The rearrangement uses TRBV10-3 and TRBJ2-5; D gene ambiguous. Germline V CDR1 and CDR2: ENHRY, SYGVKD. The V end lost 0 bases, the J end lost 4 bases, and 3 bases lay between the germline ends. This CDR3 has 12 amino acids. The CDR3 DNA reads TGTGCCATCAGTGAGTCGGCAGAGACCCAGTACTTC. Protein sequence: CAISESAETQYF.

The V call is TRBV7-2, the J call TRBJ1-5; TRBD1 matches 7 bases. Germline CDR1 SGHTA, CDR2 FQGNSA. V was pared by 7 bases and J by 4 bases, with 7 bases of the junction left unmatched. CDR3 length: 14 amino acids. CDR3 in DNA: TGTGCCAGCAAGGCGGCAGGGGGGAATCAGCCCCAGCATTTT. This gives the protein CASKAAGGNQPQHF.

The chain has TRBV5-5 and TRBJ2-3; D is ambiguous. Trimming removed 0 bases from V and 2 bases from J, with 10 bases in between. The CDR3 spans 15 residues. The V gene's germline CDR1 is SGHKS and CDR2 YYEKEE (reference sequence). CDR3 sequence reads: CASSLAPVNTDTQYF. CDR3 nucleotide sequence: TGTGCCAGCAGCTTGGCCCCCGTCAACACAGATACGCAGTATTTT.

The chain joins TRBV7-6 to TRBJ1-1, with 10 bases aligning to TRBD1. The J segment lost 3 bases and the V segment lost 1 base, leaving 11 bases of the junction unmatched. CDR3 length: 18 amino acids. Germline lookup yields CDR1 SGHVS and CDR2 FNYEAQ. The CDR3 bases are TGTGCCAGCAGCTTAGGTGCTACGGGACAGGGGCTCGACACTGAAGCTTTCTTT. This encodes CASSLGATGQGLDTEAFF.

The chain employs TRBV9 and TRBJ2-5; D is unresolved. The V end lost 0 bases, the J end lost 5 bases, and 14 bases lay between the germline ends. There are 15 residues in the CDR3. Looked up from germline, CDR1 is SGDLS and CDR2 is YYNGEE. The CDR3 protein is CASSVGQTTFETQYF. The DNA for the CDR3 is TGTGCCAGCAGCGTAGGCCAAACAACGTTCGAGACCCAGTACTTC.

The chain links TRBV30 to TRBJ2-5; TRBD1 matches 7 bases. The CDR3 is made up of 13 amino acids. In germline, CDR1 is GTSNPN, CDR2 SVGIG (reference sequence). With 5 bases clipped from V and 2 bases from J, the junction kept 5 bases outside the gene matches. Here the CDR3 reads CAWARQGQETQYF. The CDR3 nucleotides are TGTGCCTGGGCTCGACAGGGACAAGAGACCCAGTACTTC.

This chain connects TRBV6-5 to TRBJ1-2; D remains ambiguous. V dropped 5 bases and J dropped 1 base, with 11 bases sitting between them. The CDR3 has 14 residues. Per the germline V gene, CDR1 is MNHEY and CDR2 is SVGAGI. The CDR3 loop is CASSGAAFNYGYTF. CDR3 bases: TGTGCCAGCAGTGGAGCCGCTTTTAACTATGGCTACACCTTC.

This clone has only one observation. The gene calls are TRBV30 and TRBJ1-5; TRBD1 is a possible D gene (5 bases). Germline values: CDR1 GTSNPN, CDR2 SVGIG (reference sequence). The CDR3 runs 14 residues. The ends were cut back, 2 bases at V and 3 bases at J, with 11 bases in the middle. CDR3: CAWSSGLFNQPQHF. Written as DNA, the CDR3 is TGTGCCTGGAGTTCAGGGTTGTTCAATCAGCCCCAGCATTTT.

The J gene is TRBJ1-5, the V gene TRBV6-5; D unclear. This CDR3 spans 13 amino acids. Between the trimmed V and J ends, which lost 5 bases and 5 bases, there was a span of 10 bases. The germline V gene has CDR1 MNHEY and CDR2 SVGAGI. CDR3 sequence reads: CASSLDGYQPQHF. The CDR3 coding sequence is TGTGCCAGCAGTCTGGACGGCTATCAGCCCCAGCATTTT.

The DNA for the CDR3 is TGTGCCAGCAGCGCGTTCTATAGCAATCAGCCCCAGCATTTT. The encoded protein is CASSAFYSNQPQHF. The chain has TRBV6-1 and TRBJ1-5; D is undetermined. This CDR3 spans 14 amino acids. Germline V gene data show CDR1 as MNHNS and CDR2 as SASEGT. V dropped 6 bases and J dropped 0 bases, with 9 bases sitting between them.

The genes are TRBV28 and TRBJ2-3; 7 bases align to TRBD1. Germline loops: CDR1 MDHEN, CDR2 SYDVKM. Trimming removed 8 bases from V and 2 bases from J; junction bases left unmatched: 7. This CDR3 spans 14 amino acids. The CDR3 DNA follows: TGTGCCAGCGAGCCGGGACAGACCACAGATACGCAGTATTTT. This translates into CASEPGQTTDTQYF.

In nucleotides, the CDR3 is TGTGCCAGCAGTTACTCTGGGACTCTCTACAATGAGCAGTTCTTC. Translating it yields CASSYSGTLYNEQFF. The chain has TRBV6-5 and TRBJ2-1; a weak D match, TRBD2 (6 bases). The V gene lost 0 bases and the J gene lost 3 bases, with 9 bases spanning the gap. Germline V gene lookup returns CDR1 MNHEY and CDR2 SVGAGI. CDR3 length: 15 residues.

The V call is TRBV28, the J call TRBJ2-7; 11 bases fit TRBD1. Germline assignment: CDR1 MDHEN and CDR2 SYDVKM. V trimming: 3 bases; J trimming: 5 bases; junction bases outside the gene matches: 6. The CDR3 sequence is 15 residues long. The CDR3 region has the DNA TGTGCCAGCAGTTTTACAGGACAGGGGGCTGACGAGCAGTACTTC. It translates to CASSFTGQGADEQYF.

CDR3 in DNA: TGTGCCTGGAGTGTAGGGGTCGGAAACACCATATATTTT. The encoded protein is CAWSVGVGNTIYF. The V gene is TRBV30, the J gene TRBJ1-3; D is possibly TRBD1 (5 bases). The germline V gene has CDR1 GTSNPN and CDR2 SVGIG (reference sequence). The CDR3 contains 13 residues. V shed 0 bases and J shed 4 bases, with 7 bases lying between them.

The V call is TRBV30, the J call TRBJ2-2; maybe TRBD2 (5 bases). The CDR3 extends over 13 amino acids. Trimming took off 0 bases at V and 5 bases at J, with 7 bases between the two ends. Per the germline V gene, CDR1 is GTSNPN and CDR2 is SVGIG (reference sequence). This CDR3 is CAWSVPGTGELFF. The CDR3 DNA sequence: TGTGCCTGGAGTGTACCGGGAACCGGGGAGCTGTTTTTT.

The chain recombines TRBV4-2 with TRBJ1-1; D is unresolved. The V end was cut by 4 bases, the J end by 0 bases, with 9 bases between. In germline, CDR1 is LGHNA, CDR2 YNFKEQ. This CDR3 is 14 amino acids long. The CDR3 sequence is CASSREYMNTEAFF. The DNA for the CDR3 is TGTGCCAGCAGCCGAGAGTACATGAACACTGAAGCTTTCTTT.

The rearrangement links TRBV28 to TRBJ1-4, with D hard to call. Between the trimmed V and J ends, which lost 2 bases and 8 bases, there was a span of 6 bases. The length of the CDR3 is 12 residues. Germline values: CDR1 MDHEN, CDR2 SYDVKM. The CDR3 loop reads CASSLLFEKLFF. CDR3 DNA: TGTGCCAGCAGTTTACTGTTCGAAAAACTGTTTTTT.

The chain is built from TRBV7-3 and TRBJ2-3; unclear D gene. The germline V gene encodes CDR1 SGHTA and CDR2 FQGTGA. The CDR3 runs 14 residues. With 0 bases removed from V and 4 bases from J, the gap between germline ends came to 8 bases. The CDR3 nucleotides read TGTGCCAGCAGCTTAACGGTGTCTCCAGATACGCAGTATTTT. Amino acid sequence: CASSLTVSPDTQYF.

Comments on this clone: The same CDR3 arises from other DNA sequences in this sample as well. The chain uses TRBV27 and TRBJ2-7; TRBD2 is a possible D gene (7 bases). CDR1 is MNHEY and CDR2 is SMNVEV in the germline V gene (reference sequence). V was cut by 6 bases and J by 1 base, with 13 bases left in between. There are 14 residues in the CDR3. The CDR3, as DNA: TGTGCCAGCAGCCTGAAGGGGGGGTCCTACGAGCAGTACGTC. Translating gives CASSLKGGSYEQYV.

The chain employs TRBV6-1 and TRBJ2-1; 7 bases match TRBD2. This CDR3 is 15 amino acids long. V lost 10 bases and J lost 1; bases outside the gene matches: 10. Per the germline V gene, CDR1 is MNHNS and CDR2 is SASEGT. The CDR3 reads CATGGLSISYNEQFF. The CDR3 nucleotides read TGTGCCACGGGGGGACTATCGATTTCCTACAATGAGCAGTTCTTC.

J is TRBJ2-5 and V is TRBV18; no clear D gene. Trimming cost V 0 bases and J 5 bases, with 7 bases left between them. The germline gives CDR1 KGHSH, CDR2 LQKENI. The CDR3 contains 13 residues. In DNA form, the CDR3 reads TGTGCCAGCTCACCACCCTCGGTCGAGACCCAGTACTTC. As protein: CASSPPSVETQYF.